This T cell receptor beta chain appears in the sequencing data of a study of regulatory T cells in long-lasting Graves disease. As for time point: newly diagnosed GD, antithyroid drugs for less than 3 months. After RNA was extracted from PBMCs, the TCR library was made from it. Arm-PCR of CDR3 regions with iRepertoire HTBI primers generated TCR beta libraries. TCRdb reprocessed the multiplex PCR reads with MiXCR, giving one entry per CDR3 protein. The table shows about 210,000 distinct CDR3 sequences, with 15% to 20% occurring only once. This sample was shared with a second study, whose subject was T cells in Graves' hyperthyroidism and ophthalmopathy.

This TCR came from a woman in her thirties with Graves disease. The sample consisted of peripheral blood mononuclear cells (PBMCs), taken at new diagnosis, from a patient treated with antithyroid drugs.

The CDR3 is CAISELDTEAFF. DNA of the CDR3: TGTGCCATCAGTGAGTTAGACACTGAAGCTTTCTTT. The V call is TRBV10-3, the J call TRBJ1-1, with D hard to call. The length of the CDR3 is 12 residues. Germline-derived CDR1 and CDR2 are ENHRY and SYGVKD. With 1 base removed from V and 3 bases from J, the gap between germline ends came to 3 bases.